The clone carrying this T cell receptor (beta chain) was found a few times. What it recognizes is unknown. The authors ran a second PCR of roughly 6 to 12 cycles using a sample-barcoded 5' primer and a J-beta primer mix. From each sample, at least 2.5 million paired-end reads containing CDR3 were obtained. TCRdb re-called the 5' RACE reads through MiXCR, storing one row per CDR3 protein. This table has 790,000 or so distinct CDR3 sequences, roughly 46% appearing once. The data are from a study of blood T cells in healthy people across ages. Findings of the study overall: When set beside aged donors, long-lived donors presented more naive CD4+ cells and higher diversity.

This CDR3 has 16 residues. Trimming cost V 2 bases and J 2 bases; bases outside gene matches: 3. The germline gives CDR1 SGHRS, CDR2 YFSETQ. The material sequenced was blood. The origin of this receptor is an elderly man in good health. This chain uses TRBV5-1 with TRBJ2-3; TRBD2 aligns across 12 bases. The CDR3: CASSFGLAGSTDTQYF. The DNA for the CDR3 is TGCGCCAGCAGCTTCGGACTAGCGGGATCCACAGATACGCAGTATTTT.